This T cell receptor (beta chain) is from a study of PD-1 blockade in mismatch repair-deficient tumors. In the study overall: Patients had about 13 mismatch repair-deficient cancer types and were previously treated and progressing.

Findings and limits, study-wide: Tumor-resident clones, often undetectable pretreatment in blood, expanded then contracted after pembrolizumab.

Every patient had mismatch repair deficiency by PCR or immunohistochemistry. Three pembrolizumab responders had their TCRs sequenced. This CDR3 has 12 amino acids. CDR1 and CDR2 from the germline V gene are GTSNPN and SVGIG (reference sequence). V was pared by 0 bases and J by 5 bases, with 5 bases between. This clone was found once. Its antigen is undetermined. This table comes from immunoSEQ multiplex PCR, and its TCRdb copy is limited to in-frame clones, with some not included. The sample shows fewer than 100,000 clones, about 85% of them seen only once. The chain has TRBV30 and TRBJ2-1, with unresolved D. The sequencing here drew on peripheral blood, taken 12 weeks after starting pembrolizumab. This clonotype was obtained from an adult with mismatch repair-deficient cancer. CDR3 protein: CAWSVSDNEQFF. CDR3 sequence (DNA): TGTGCCTGGAGTGTTTCCGACAATGAGCAGTTCTTC.